Many counts were recorded for the clone carrying this TCR beta chain. Antigen: not known. These data come from a study of regulatory T cells in long-lasting Graves disease. Turning to the study itself: The criterion for persistent Graves' disease was over 5 years of antithyroid drugs with positive TSH receptor antibodies.

iRepertoire HTBI primers and Arm-PCR of CDR3 regions built TCR beta libraries. TCRdb re-called the multiplex PCR reads with MiXCR, one entry per CDR3 protein. The table shows 600,000 to 850,000 distinct CDR3 sequences, with roughly 30% occurring only once. Time point: persistent/refractory GD, antithyroid drugs over 5 years with positive TRAb. PBMCs provided the RNA from which the TCR library was made. Broader study findings: Exclusively peripheral blood, rather than thyroid tissue, was studied. New patients shared fewer public clonotypes (approximately 1,000) than persistent patients did (about 2,700). Persistent disease exhibited a predilection for TRBV28, TRBJ1-2 and TRBJ2-5.

The CDR3 has 17 residues. V was pared by 5 bases and J by 4 bases, with 11 bases of the junction left unmatched. CDR1 SGHTA and CDR2 FQGTGA come from the germline V gene. The V call is TRBV7-3, the J call TRBJ1-1; 12 positions match TRBD1. The material sequenced was peripheral blood mononuclear cells (PBMCs), taken when the disease was refractory, from a patient treated with antithyroid drugs. The receptor's source is a female donor with Graves disease. The DNA of the CDR3 is TGTGCCAGCAGCCAAGGGACAGGGGGCCCGTTGGGCACTGAAGCTTTCTTT. The encoded protein is CASSQGTGGPLGTEAFF.